This entry concerns a single T cell receptor beta chain. Its specificity is unknown. This sample was taken from a study of shared clonotypes between healthy human individuals. Study background: Researchers assigned three CD4 naive, three CD4 memory, two CD8 naive and one CD8 memory plate to each donor. Study-wide results and caveats: The study drew on few donors, limiting represented genetic and exposure-history diversity.

Authors' analysis steps: Filtering differed, since immunoSEQ gave only junction sequences and no quality scores. Sequencing was performed with immunoSEQ multiplex PCR; in TCRdb, only in-frame clones are kept and a portion is missing. V and J calls and clone size are given by that table; D and trimming were obtained from the DNA. Seen here are some 1.4 million clones, roughly 96% observed once, and the top ten hold roughly 1.1%. CDR3 size: 16 residues. Germline V gives CDR1 SGHTS, CDR2 YDEGEE. V was pared by 7 bases and J by 10 bases, with 17 bases of the junction left unmatched. This sequence joins TRBV5-8 and TRBJ2-1; TRBD2 agrees at 10 bases. This clonotype originated in a man under 40 in good health. Input material: naive CD4+ T cells sorted from blood. Stated subset: CD45RA+ positively selected. CDR3 region: CASVGLAGVAATEQFF. CDR3 nucleotide sequence: TGTGCCAGCGTCGGGCTAGCGGGAGTTGCGGCTACCGAGCAGTTCTTC.